This TCR beta chain is drawn from a study of T-cell reconstitution after alpha-beta-depleted transplantation in children. V was pared by 3 bases and J by 4 bases, with 18 bases between. Germline assignment: CDR1 KGHDR and CDR2 SFDVKD. This CDR3 region has 17 residues. Using unique molecular identifiers, the investigators prepared the TCRbeta library. One entry per CDR3 protein results from TCRdb running MiXCR on the PCR reads. The top ten clones hold around 3.3% of a sample with hundreds of thousands of distinct CDR3 sequences, 18% of them seen once. Sequences were derived from PBMCs from the stem cell graft donor, sampled from the stem cell graft. This clonotype was sampled from a human donor who donated a stem cell graft to a child with acute lymphoblastic leukemia. This chain uses TRBV24-1 with TRBJ2-4; D possibly corresponds to TRBD2 (5 bases). The CDR3 reads CATSDPPGDGAKNIQYF. Written as DNA, the CDR3 is TGTGCCACCAGTGATCCCCCCGGGGATGGCGCAAAAAACATTCAGTACTTC.